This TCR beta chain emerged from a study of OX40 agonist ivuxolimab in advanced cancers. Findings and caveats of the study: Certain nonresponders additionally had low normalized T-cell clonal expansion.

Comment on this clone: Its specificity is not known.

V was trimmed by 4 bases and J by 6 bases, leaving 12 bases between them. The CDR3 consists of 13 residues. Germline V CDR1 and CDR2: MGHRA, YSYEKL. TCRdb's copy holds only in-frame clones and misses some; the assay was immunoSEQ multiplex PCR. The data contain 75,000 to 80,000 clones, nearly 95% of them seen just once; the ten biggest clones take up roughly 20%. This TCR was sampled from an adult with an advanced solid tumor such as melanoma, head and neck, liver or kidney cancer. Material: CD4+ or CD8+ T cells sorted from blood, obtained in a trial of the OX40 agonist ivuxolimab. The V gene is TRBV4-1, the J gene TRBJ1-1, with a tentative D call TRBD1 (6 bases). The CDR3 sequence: CASSPPAGAEAFF. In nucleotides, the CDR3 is TGCGCCAGCAGCCCGCCGGCAGGGGCTGAAGCTTTCTTT.